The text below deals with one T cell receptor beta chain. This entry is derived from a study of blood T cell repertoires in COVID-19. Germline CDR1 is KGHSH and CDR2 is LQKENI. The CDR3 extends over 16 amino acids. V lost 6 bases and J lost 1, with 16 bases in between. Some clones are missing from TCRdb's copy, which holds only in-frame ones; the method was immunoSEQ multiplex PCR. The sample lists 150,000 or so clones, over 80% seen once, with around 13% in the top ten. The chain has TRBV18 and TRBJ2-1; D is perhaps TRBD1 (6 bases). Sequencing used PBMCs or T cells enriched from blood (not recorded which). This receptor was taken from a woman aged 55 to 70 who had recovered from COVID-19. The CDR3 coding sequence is TGTGCCAGCTCCCATGGACAGCCGAGGTCCTACAATGAGCAGTTCTTC. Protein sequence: CASSHGQPRSYNEQFF.